This is a list of T cell receptor beta chains from one sample in a study of T cells after posttransplantation cyclophosphamide. Clones were sequenced by immunoSEQ multiplex PCR, and TCRdb holds only the in-frame ones, with some missing. The data show some 16,000 clones, 70% to 80% seen once. The specimen comprised CD8+ T cells sorted from PBMCs, sampled roughly 2,000 days after a stem cell transplant with posttransplant cyclophosphamide. These TCRs come from a female patient between 40 and 55 years old who received an allogeneic stem cell transplant from a related donor, was CMV-positive, and had no GVHD. Among the T cells, some may be from the graft donor. Both conserved end residues are part of each CDR3. D genes are given only for firm matches. Not every row has a clone size; where given, it reads once, few, many or a size class.

CDR3 DNA | CDR3 protein | V gene | D gene | clone size | CDR3 length | J gene
TGTGCCAGCAGTCCGACAGGGGAATCGGAAAAACTGTTTTTT | CASSPTGESEKLFF | TRBV27 | TRBD1 | . | 14 | TRBJ1-4
TGTGCCAGCAGCCGCGGACTAGCGGGGGCCAATGAGCAGTTCTTC | CASSRGLAGANEQFF | TRBV7-2 | TRBD2 | medium-sized | 15 | TRBJ2-1
TGTGCCAGCAGCTTACCTAGCGGGGGGCTCAATGAGCAGTTCTTC | CASSLPSGGLNEQFF | TRBV5-4 | TRBD2 | medium-sized | 15 | TRBJ2-1
TGTGCCAGCAGCTTACCGTCAGCGAAAAATGAAAAACTGTTTTTT | CASSLPSAKNEKLFF | TRBV7-9 | . | . | 15 | TRBJ1-4
TGCGCCAGCAGACGGACAGAATACGAGCAGTACTTC | CASRRTEYEQYF | TRBV5-1 | . | . | 12 | TRBJ2-7
TGCGCCAGCAGCCAAGGGGTCGGACTAACGAACACTGAAGCTTTCTTT | CASSQGVGLTNTEAFF | TRBV4-3 | . | . | 16 | TRBJ1-1
TGTGCCAGCAGCTTGGTATCGGGGGGACACGGAAACACCATATATTTT | CASSLVSGGHGNTIYF | TRBV5-5 | . | once | 16 | TRBJ1-3
TGTGCTAGTGGTTTGGCCGCCGGGTTGAGGACCGGGGACACCATATATTTT | CASGLAAGLRTGDTIYF | TRBV12-5 | . | few | 17 | TRBJ1-3
TGTGCCAGCAGCCCGTTACCGGGACAGGAAGCCTACGAGCAGTACTTC | CASSPLPGQEAYEQYF | TRBV7-8 | TRBD1 | . | 16 | TRBJ2-7
TGTGCCAGCAGCTTAAGCCAGGGGAGGCCCCAGCATTTT | CASSLSQGRPQHF | TRBV11-2 | . | . | 13 | TRBJ1-5
TGTGCCAGCAGTTACGCCGACTTTACCGGGGAGCTGTTTTTT | CASSYADFTGELFF | TRBV6-5 | . | . | 14 | TRBJ2-2
TGTGCCAGCAGCGTAGTAGAAGCTAACTATGGCTACACCTTC | CASSVVEANYGYTF | TRBV9 | . | few | 14 | TRBJ1-2
TGCGCCAGCAGCCAACACAGGGGCGAGAACACTGAAGCTTTCTTT | CASSQHRGENTEAFF | TRBV4-1 | TRBD1 | . | 15 | TRBJ1-1
TGTGCCAGCAGTCCGACAGGCAATGAGCAGTTCTTC | CASSPTGNEQFF | TRBV6-6 | . | . | 12 | TRBJ2-1
TGCGCCAGCAGCCAAGACCAGGGAATCGTTGAAGCTTTCTTT | CASSQDQGIVEAFF | TRBV4-1 | . | . | 14 | TRBJ1-1
TGTGCCAGCAGCTCGCTTGACAGGTCCTACGAGCAGTACTTC | CASSSLDRSYEQYF | TRBV5-4 | . | few | 14 | TRBJ2-7
TGCGCCAGCAGTCTACCGGGAAATTCACCCCTCCACTTT | CASSLPGNSPLHF | TRBV5-1 | . | . | 13 | TRBJ1-6
TGTGCCAGCAGCAGTCCTCAGGGCGGGACAGACCTCTATGGCTACACCTTC | CASSSPQGGTDLYGYTF | TRBV11-2 | TRBD1 | . | 17 | TRBJ1-2
TGTGCCAGCAGCGACTGGACAGCTATCTATGGCTACACCTTC | CASSDWTAIYGYTF | TRBV5-5 | . | . | 14 | TRBJ1-2
TGCAGCGTAGAAGGGGCCCAAGAGACCCAGTACTTC | CSVEGAQETQYF | TRBV29-1 | . | . | 12 | TRBJ2-5
TGTGCCAGCAGCCCTGGGACACCATACGAGCAGTACTTC | CASSPGTPYEQYF | TRBV13 | . | . | 13 | TRBJ2-7
TGTGCCAGCAGTTTACTAACCACAGGGCTCGGAGCTTTCTTT | CASSLLTTGLGAFF | TRBV27 | . | few | 14 | TRBJ1-1
TGCAGCGTTGAAACAGGGCCTGGCTACACCTTC | CSVETGPGYTF | TRBV29-1 | . | . | 11 | TRBJ1-2
TGTGCCAGCAGCGTAGGGCAGGGGGTTGCAGCAGATACGCAGTATTTT | CASSVGQGVAADTQYF | TRBV9 | TRBD1 | . | 16 | TRBJ2-3
TGTGCCAGCAGTTTATCGACTAGCGGCTCCTACGAGCAGTACTTC | CASSLSTSGSYEQYF | TRBV27 | TRBD2 | . | 15 | TRBJ2-7
TGTGCCAGTAATAGTTGGACAGGGGATGAAAAACTGTTTTTT | CASNSWTGDEKLFF | TRBV19 | TRBD1 | . | 14 | TRBJ1-4
TGTGCCAGCAGCACGGGTGGACAGGGGGCGCCTAATCAGCCCCAGCATTTT | CASSTGGQGAPNQPQHF | TRBV5-6 | TRBD1 | . | 17 | TRBJ1-5
TGTGCCAGCAGTTGGGGACAGGGGTCCGGGGAGCTGTTTTTT | CASSWGQGSGELFF | TRBV6-5 | TRBD1 | . | 14 | TRBJ2-2
TGCGCCAGCAGCCAAGATACGGGGTTTCAGCCCCAGCATTTT | CASSQDTGFQPQHF | TRBV4-1 | . | . | 14 | TRBJ1-5
TGCGCCAGCAGCCATCCCGAGAGGAGTAAAAGCTCCTACAATGAGCAGTTCTTC | CASSHPERSKSSYNEQFF | TRBV4-3 | . | . | 18 | TRBJ2-1
TGCGCCAGCAGCCAGTGGGAGGGGGCCGGGGAGCTGTTTTTT | CASSQWEGAGELFF | TRBV4-1 | . | . | 14 | TRBJ2-2
TGTGCCAGTAACCCGGGGGGTCACACTGAAGCTTTCTTT | CASNPGGHTEAFF | TRBV19 | . | once | 13 | TRBJ1-1
TGTGCCAGCAGCCAACCCTTCTTGACTAGCCCTGGGGTTGGAAATGAGCAGTTCTTC | CASSQPFLTSPGVGNEQFF | TRBV4-2 | TRBD2 | . | 19 | TRBJ2-1
TGTGCCAGTAGATCCCCGGGGGACTATGGCTACACCTTC | CASRSPGDYGYTF | TRBV19 | . | . | 13 | TRBJ1-2
TGTGCCAGCAGCTTAGACTCTACCGGGGAGCTGTTTTTT | CASSLDSTGELFF | TRBV27 | . | . | 13 | TRBJ2-2
TGTGCCAGCAGTTTGGGACAGGGGGGTCTTAGCACAGATACGCAGTATTTT | CASSLGQGGLSTDTQYF | TRBV27 | TRBD1 | . | 17 | TRBJ2-3
TGCGCCAGCAGCCAAGTAGCGGGGGGGGAAGAGACCCAGTACTTC | CASSQVAGGEETQYF | TRBV4-1 | TRBD2 | . | 15 | TRBJ2-5
TGCGCCAGCAGCCAAGTGGTAGTTAACTATGGCTACACCTTC | CASSQVVVNYGYTF | TRBV4-1 | . | . | 14 | TRBJ1-2
TGCGCCAGCAGCCAAGAGGACAGGGTATACACTGAAGCTTTCTTT | CASSQEDRVYTEAFF | TRBV4-3 | TRBD1 | . | 15 | TRBJ1-1
TGTGCCAGCAGCGCGAGCACAGGGGGGGGGTACGAGCAGTACTTC | CASSASTGGGYEQYF | TRBV9 | . | . | 15 | TRBJ2-7
TGTGCCAGCAGTTTGTCTTCTCAACTGCAGGGGGCAAGCACAGATACGCAGTATTTT | CASSLSSQLQGASTDTQYF | TRBV27 | TRBD1 | . | 19 | TRBJ2-3
TGTGCCAGCAGCTCCCCGCGGGGGGCCAAGGACGAGCAGTACTTC | CASSSPRGAKDEQYF | TRBV5-4 | TRBD2 | once | 15 | TRBJ2-7
TGTGCCAGCAGCTTACTAGAGGCCAAAAACATTCAGTACTTC | CASSLLEAKNIQYF | TRBV7-9 | . | . | 14 | TRBJ2-4
TGTGCCAGCAGTTACTCAGGGGTCAGGGCCTACGAGCAGTACTTC | CASSYSGVRAYEQYF | TRBV6-5 | . | . | 15 | TRBJ2-7
TGTGCCAGCAGTTCAGGGGGACGGACTGAAAAACTGTTTTTT | CASSSGGRTEKLFF | TRBV6-5 | TRBD1 | medium-sized | 14 | TRBJ1-4
TGCGCCAGCAGCCAAGATATCTCTGGAAACACCATATATTTT | CASSQDISGNTIYF | TRBV4-1 | . | . | 14 | TRBJ1-3
TGCGCCAGCAGCTTGCCCCAGGGAAACACTGAAGCTTTCTTT | CASSLPQGNTEAFF | TRBV5-1 | . | . | 14 | TRBJ1-1
TGTGCCAGCAGCTCTGCAGGGTATGGCACTGAAGCTTTCTTT | CASSSAGYGTEAFF | TRBV7-3 | . | . | 14 | TRBJ1-1
TGTGCCAGCAGCTTAGCCACCGACATGGTGAACACTGAAGCTTTCTTT | CASSLATDMVNTEAFF | TRBV11-2 | . | . | 16 | TRBJ1-1
TGCGCCAGCAGCTTGGGACAGGGTGGCTACGAGCAGTACTTC | CASSLGQGGYEQYF | TRBV5-1 | TRBD1 | . | 14 | TRBJ2-7
TGTGCCAGCAGCTTCCCTCAGCAGGGGAGTCGGCCAGGCTATGGCTACACCTTC | CASSFPQQGSRPGYGYTF | TRBV7-9 | . | . | 18 | TRBJ1-2
TGTGCCAGCAGCCCTACGGGACTAGCGGGGGCCTTAGGAGAGACCCAGTACTTC | CASSPTGLAGALGETQYF | TRBV7-3 | TRBD2 | . | 18 | TRBJ2-5
TGCGCCAGCAGCCAAGCCGTAGAGACAGGGAACACTGAAGCTTTCTTT | CASSQAVETGNTEAFF | TRBV4-1 | . | . | 16 | TRBJ1-1
TGTGCCAGCAGTGAGTGGGACAGGGAATATGGAAATCAGCCCCAGCATTTT | CASSEWDREYGNQPQHF | TRBV6-1 | TRBD1 | . | 17 | TRBJ1-5
TGTGCCAGCAGCGTAGGGTCCCTAGCGGGGGGGCATCTTCAGTTCTTC | CASSVGSLAGGHLQFF | TRBV9 | TRBD2 | . | 16 | TRBJ2-1
TGTGCCAGCAGCGCCCAGACAGGGTTCGTCGGGGAGCTGTTTTTT | CASSAQTGFVGELFF | TRBV7-6 | TRBD1 | . | 15 | TRBJ2-2
TGTGCCAGCAGCCTCCCAGGAAGCGGGCCATACGAGCAGTACTTC | CASSLPGSGPYEQYF | TRBV7-9 | . | once | 15 | TRBJ2-7
TGTGCCAGCAGTTACTATTCAGTGGCGGGGGAGGAGACCCAGTACTTC | CASSYYSVAGEETQYF | TRBV6-5 | TRBD2 | . | 16 | TRBJ2-5
TGTGCCAGCAGCTTAGTGGTTAGGGGATCGGGCTATGGCTACACCTTC | CASSLVVRGSGYGYTF | TRBV7-8 | . | many | 16 | TRBJ1-2
TGCGCCAGCAGTGTGGACTCAGATACGCAGTATTTT | CASSVDSDTQYF | TRBV10-2 | . | . | 12 | TRBJ2-3